The clone carrying this T cell receptor (beta chain) came up many times. The antigen is unknown. cDNA carried unique molecular identifiers, and a universal primer site was added by template switching. MiXCR, run by TCRdb on the 5' RACE reads, gives a single entry per CDR3 protein. The top ten hold around two fifths of the sample, which has roughly 200,000 distinct CDR3 sequences, about 16% seen once. The data derive from a study of identical twins. Study-level points and caveats: Reduced insertions were recorded for abundant cord blood beta clonotypes, with no such pattern in memory repertoires.

Trimming left V 5 bases short and J 6 bases short, with 16 bases between. This CDR3 contains 14 residues. The same sample was also used in a study of T cells expressing NK-cell markers. As reported in that work: Seven sequenced donors out of eight were HCMV-seropositive, one seronegative. Roughly 6 of the donors carried dominant NKG2C+ clonotypes that took up roughly 1.0-7.0% of their CD8+ T cells.

The chain is built from TRBV12-3 or TRBV12-4 and TRBJ1-1; unclear D gene. This TCR came from a woman aged 18-35 years in good health. Sequencing was performed on CD8+ T cells sorted from blood. The CDR3: CASSSRHASAEAFF. The DNA of the CDR3 is TGTGCCAGCAGTAGCAGACATGCCAGCGCTGAAGCTTTCTTT.